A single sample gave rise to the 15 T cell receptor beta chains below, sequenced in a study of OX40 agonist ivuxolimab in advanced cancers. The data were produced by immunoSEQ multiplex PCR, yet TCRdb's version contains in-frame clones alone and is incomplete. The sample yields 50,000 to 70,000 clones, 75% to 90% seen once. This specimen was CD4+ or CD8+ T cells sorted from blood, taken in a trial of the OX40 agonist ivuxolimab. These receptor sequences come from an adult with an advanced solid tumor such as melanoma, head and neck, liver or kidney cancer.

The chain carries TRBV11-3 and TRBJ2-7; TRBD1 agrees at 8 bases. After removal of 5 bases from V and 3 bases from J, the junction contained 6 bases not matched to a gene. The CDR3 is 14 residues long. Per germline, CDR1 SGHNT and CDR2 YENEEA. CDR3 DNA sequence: TGTGCCAGCAGCCGGGGACAGGATTTCTACGAGCAGTACTTC. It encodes CASSRGQDFYEQYF.

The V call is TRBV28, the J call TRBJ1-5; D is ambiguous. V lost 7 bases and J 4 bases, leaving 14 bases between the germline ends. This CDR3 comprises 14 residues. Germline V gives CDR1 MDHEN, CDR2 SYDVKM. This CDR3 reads CASTPARSNQPQHF. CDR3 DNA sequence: TGTGCCAGCACCCCCGCACGTTCGAATCAGCCCCAGCATTTT.

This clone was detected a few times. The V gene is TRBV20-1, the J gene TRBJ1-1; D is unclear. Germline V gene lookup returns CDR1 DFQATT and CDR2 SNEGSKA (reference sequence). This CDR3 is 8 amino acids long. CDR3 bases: TGCAGCTTGCCTGGGGCTTTCTTT. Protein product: CSLPGAFF.

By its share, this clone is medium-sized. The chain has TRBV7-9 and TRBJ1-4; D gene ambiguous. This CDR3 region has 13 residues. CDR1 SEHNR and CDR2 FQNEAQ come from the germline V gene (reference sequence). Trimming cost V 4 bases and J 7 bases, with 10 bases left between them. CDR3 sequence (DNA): TGTGCCAGCAGCTATAGCACCGGTGAAAAACTGTTTTTT. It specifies CASSYSTGEKLFF.

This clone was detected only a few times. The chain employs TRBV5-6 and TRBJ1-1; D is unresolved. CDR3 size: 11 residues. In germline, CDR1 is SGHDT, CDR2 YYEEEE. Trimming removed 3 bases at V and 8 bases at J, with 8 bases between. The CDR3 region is CASSSKGEAFF. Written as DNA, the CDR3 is TGTGCCAGCAGCTCTAAAGGCGAAGCTTTCTTT.

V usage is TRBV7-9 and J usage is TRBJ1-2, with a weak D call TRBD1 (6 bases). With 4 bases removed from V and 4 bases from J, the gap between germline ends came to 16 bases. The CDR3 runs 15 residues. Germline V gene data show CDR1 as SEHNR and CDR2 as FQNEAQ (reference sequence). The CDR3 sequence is CASSSRYRQVYGYTF. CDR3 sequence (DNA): TGTGCCAGCAGCTCTAGGTACAGACAGGTCTATGGCTACACCTTC.

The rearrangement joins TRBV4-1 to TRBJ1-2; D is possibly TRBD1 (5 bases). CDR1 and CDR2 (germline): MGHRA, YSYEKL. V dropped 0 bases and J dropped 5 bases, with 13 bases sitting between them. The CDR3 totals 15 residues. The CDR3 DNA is TGCGCCAGCAGCCAAGACGGGGGGGTGGGATATGGCTACACCTTC. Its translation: CASSQDGGVGYGYTF.

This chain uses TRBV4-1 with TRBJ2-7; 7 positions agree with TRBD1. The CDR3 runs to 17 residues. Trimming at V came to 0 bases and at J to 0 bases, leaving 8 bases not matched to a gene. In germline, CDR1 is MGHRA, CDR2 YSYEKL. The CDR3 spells CASSQDGVTGPSYEQYF. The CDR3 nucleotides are TGCGCCAGCAGCCAAGATGGGGTGACAGGGCCCTCCTACGAGCAGTACTTC.

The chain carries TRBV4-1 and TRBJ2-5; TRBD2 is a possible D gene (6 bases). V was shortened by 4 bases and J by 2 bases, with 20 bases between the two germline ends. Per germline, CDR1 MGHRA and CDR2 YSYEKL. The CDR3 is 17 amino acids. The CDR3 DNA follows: TGCGCCAGCAGCCGCGACCCATCTAGTGGGAGGCAAGAGACCCAGTACTTC. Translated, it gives CASSRDPSSGRQETQYF.

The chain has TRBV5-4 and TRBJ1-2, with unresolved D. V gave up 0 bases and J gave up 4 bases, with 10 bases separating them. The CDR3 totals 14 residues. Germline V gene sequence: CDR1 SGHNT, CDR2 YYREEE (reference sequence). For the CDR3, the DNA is TGTGCCAGCAGCTTGGAGGGTCCCTCCTATGGCTACACCTTC. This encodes CASSLEGPSYGYTF.

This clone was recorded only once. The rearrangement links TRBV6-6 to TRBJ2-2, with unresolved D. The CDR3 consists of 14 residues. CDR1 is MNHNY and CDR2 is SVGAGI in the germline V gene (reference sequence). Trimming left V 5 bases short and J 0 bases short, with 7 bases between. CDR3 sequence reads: CASSGDANTGELFF. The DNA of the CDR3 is TGTGCCAGCAGTGGAGACGCGAACACCGGGGAGCTGTTTTTT.

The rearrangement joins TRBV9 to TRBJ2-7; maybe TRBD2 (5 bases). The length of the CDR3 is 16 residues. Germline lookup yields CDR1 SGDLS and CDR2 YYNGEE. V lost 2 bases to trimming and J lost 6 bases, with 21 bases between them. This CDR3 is CASSVGDTGRELEQYF. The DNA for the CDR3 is TGTGCCAGCAGCGTTGGGGATACGGGGAGAGAACTCGAGCAGTACTTC.

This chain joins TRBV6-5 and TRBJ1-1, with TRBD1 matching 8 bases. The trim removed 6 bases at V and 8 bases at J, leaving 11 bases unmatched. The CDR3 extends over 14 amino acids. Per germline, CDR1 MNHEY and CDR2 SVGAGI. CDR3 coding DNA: TGTGCCAGCAGCTCCGACAGGGGCATTGCCGAAGCTTTCTTT. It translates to CASSSDRGIAEAFF.

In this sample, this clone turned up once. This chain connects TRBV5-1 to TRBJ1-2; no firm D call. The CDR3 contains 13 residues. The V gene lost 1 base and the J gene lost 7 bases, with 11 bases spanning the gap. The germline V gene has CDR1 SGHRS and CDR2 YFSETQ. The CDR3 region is CASSLLEEVGYTF. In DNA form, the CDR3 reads TGCGCCAGCAGCTTGTTGGAAGAGGTTGGCTACACCTTC.

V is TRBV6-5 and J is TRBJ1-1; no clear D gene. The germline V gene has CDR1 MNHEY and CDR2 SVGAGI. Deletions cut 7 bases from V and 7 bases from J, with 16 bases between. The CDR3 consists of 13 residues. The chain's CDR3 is CASIRDADFEAFF. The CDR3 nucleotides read TGTGCCAGCATCCGGGATGCCGATTTTGAAGCTTTCTTT.